Listed below are T cell receptor beta chains from one sample, sequenced in a study of cytomegalovirus exposure and HLA in healthy donors. Data came from immunoSEQ multiplex PCR; TCRdb stores just in-frame clones and leaves some out. The sample lists more than 90,000 clones; 76% were seen once. Sequencing was carried out using PBMCs. The receptors come from a man aged 35 to 55 in good health and CMV-seronegative. CDR3s leave out the opening cysteine and the closing phenylalanine or tryptophan. D genes are given only for firm matches.

. TRBV7-9 ASSPVGRTDTQY
. TRBV7-2 ASSSEGGANTGELF
. TRBV27 ASSLGRGGGYT
TRBD1 TRBV7-9 ARSLARGIFEKLF
TRBD1 TRBV7-6 ASSPGTVGNTIY
. TRBV7-2 ASSSGLNSPLH
. TRBV5-4 ASRLMQGGTYNSPLH
. TRBV7-9 ASSHGQNTGELF
. TRBV6-5 ASSYSDNLYGYT
. TRBV27 ASSFPDQPQH
TRBD2 TRBV28 ASSLRGYSRSGRKDTQY
. TRBV9 ASSASDGYT
TRBD1 TRBV7-9 SSSLGTGYYEQY
TRBD1 TRBV28 ASSLRQGFYEKLF
TRBD2 TRBV15 ATSTQAAGERYEQY
TRBD1 TRBV6-5 ASSFRGYRNEQF
. TRBV5-4 ASSLSSDTQY
TRBD1 TRBV11-3 ASSPGDSSYNEQF
TRBD1 TRBV25-1 ASSPRQGISYGYT
TRBD1 TRBV19 ASSPTGGYGSYNEQF
. TRBV20-1 SAGQEKLF
. TRBV6-5 ASQGGSSSYNEQF
TRBD1 TRBV29-1 SVKDRGVLVV
TRBD1 TRBV5-4 ASSPGGGEQY
. TRBV6-1 ASSESSGRVNSPLH
TRBD1 TRBV7-9 ASSSHPQGAGQPQH
. TRBV29-1 SVSGSIDTEAF